This T cell receptor (beta chain) comes out of a study of OX40 agonist ivuxolimab in advanced cancers. Sequenced by immunoSEQ multiplex PCR; TCRdb stores in-frame clones only, minus some. Seen here are approximately 35,000 clones, over 85% observed once, and the top ten hold 35% to 40%. Germline V gives CDR1 SGDLS, CDR2 YYNGEE. There are 17 residues in the CDR3. With 4 bases removed from V and 0 bases from J, the gap between germline ends came to 18 bases. The sequence was collected from an adult with an advanced solid tumor such as melanoma, head and neck, liver or kidney cancer. This chain connects TRBV9 to TRBJ2-3, with D hard to call. Sequenced material: CD4+ or CD8+ T cells sorted from blood, taken in a trial of the OX40 agonist ivuxolimab. CDR3 DNA: TGTGCCAGCAGCCATCCGGTTGGGCGCGATAGCACAGATACGCAGTATTTT. It translates to CASSHPVGRDSTDTQYF.